A selection of T cell receptor beta chains follows, all from one sample in a study of vaccination effects on CD4 cells after COVID-19. Here immunoSEQ multiplex PCR was the method, and the copy in TCRdb shows in-frame clones only, minus some. The data show about 66,000 clones, 76% seen once. These receptors have no known antigen. Sequencing used CD4+ T cells from PBMCs cultured with HCoV-OC43 spike peptides, obtained after COVID-19 vaccination. These receptors were obtained from a human donor who received a COVID-19 vaccine. Both conserved end residues are part of each CDR3. The D gene is left open where the match is weak. Part of the rows lack a size; the others show once, few, many or a class for expanded clones.

cdr3_nt: TGTGCCAGCAGCCAAGTCAGCGGGACTAGCGGGGTTAATGAGCAGTTCTTC; cdr3_aa: CASSQVSGTSGVNEQFF; cdr3_length: 17; clone_size: few; j_call: TRBJ2-1; d_call: TRBD2; v_call: TRBV3-1/TRBV3-2
cdr3_nt: TGTGCCATCAGTGAAAGTGAAAAACTGTTTTTT; cdr3_aa: CAISESEKLFF; cdr3_length: 11; clone_size: .; j_call: TRBJ1-4; d_call: .; v_call: TRBV10-3
cdr3_nt: TGTGCCAGTAACCGACGGGCGGGGGGGTCAGATACGCAGTATTTT; cdr3_aa: CASNRRAGGSDTQYF; cdr3_length: 15; clone_size: .; j_call: TRBJ2-3; d_call: TRBD2; v_call: TRBV19
cdr3_nt: TGTGCCACCAGTGATCCGAATGGAGATCAGCCCCAGCATTTT; cdr3_aa: CATSDPNGDQPQHF; cdr3_length: 14; clone_size: .; j_call: TRBJ1-5; d_call: .; v_call: TRBV24-1
cdr3_nt: TGTGCCAGCAGCTTAGTTGGGGCGGAGGAGACCCAGTACTTC; cdr3_aa: CASSLVGAEETQYF; cdr3_length: 14; clone_size: once; j_call: TRBJ2-5; d_call: .; v_call: TRBV7-7
cdr3_nt: TGTGCCAGCAGCCAGAGACAGGGGGCCCAAGATACGCAGTATTTT; cdr3_aa: CASSQRQGAQDTQYF; cdr3_length: 15; clone_size: .; j_call: TRBJ2-3; d_call: TRBD1; v_call: TRBV4-2
cdr3_nt: TGTGCCACCAGTGCCCTATTCCGGGCCAATGAGCAGTTCTTC; cdr3_aa: CATSALFRANEQFF; cdr3_length: 14; clone_size: .; j_call: TRBJ2-1; d_call: .; v_call: TRBV24-1
cdr3_nt: TGCAGCGCCAAAGCGGGGGGCACGAACACCGGGGAGCTGTTTTTT; cdr3_aa: CSAKAGGTNTGELFF; cdr3_length: 15; clone_size: .; j_call: TRBJ2-2; d_call: TRBD2; v_call: TRBV29-1
cdr3_nt: TGTGCCAGCTCACCCCAGTGGGGGGGTGGGTCGGATGAGCAGTTCTTC; cdr3_aa: CASSPQWGGGSDEQFF; cdr3_length: 16; clone_size: .; j_call: TRBJ2-1; d_call: TRBD2; v_call: TRBV18
cdr3_nt: TGTGCCAGCAGTCCGGACAGTAACAATCAGCCCCAGCATTTT; cdr3_aa: CASSPDSNNQPQHF; cdr3_length: 14; clone_size: few; j_call: TRBJ1-5; d_call: .; v_call: TRBV2
cdr3_nt: TGCAGCGTTGAGCGGGGAGCGGGGGAGACCCAGTACTTC; cdr3_aa: CSVERGAGETQYF; cdr3_length: 13; clone_size: .; j_call: TRBJ2-5; d_call: TRBD2; v_call: TRBV29-1
cdr3_nt: TGTGCCAGCAGCGCAGCGGGGCGTGGAGATACGCAGTATTTT; cdr3_aa: CASSAAGRGDTQYF; cdr3_length: 14; clone_size: .; j_call: TRBJ2-3; d_call: TRBD2; v_call: TRBV27
cdr3_nt: TGTGCCAGCAGTGAATCAGGAAGGGTGCGAGAGACCCAGTACTTC; cdr3_aa: CASSESGRVRETQYF; cdr3_length: 15; clone_size: once; j_call: TRBJ2-5; d_call: .; v_call: TRBV6-1
cdr3_nt: TGTGCCAGTGGCAAACAGGGAGGCAATCAGCCCCAGCATTTT; cdr3_aa: CASGKQGGNQPQHF; cdr3_length: 14; clone_size: once; j_call: TRBJ1-5; d_call: .; v_call: TRBV19
cdr3_nt: TGTGCCAGCAGTTTGAGGTATGGCTACACCTTC; cdr3_aa: CASSLRYGYTF; cdr3_length: 11; clone_size: .; j_call: TRBJ1-2; d_call: .; v_call: TRBV28
cdr3_nt: TGTGCCACCTCGAGACTAGGCCTCGACGGGGAGCTGTTTTTT; cdr3_aa: CATSRLGLDGELFF; cdr3_length: 14; clone_size: few; j_call: TRBJ2-2; d_call: .; v_call: TRBV24-1
cdr3_nt: TGTGCCAGCAATCCTTCAGGGGATACGCAGTATTTT; cdr3_aa: CASNPSGDTQYF; cdr3_length: 12; clone_size: .; j_call: TRBJ2-3; d_call: .; v_call: TRBV2
cdr3_nt: TGTGCCAGTAGTAAGGACAGGGCGGAGACCCAGTACTTC; cdr3_aa: CASSKDRAETQYF; cdr3_length: 13; clone_size: .; j_call: TRBJ2-5; d_call: TRBD1; v_call: TRBV19
cdr3_nt: TGTGCCAGCAGTCGGGACAGCCAAGAGACCCAGTACTTC; cdr3_aa: CASSRDSQETQYF; cdr3_length: 13; clone_size: few; j_call: TRBJ2-5; d_call: TRBD1; v_call: TRBV2
cdr3_nt: TGTGCCAGCAGTCCGCGATCTCGCACAGGGGGGAACACCGGGGAGCTGTTTTTT; cdr3_aa: CASSPRSRTGGNTGELFF; cdr3_length: 18; clone_size: few; j_call: TRBJ2-2; d_call: TRBD1; v_call: TRBV28
cdr3_nt: TGTGCTAGTGGTTTGGGGACAGGGGCTAGCAATGAGCAGTTCTTC; cdr3_aa: CASGLGTGASNEQFF; cdr3_length: 15; clone_size: .; j_call: TRBJ2-1; d_call: TRBD1; v_call: TRBV12-5
cdr3_nt: TGTGCCAGCAGTTTCGCGGGGAATGATCTGTTTTTT; cdr3_aa: CASSFAGNDLFF; cdr3_length: 12; clone_size: .; j_call: TRBJ1-4; d_call: .; v_call: TRBV12-3/TRBV12-4
cdr3_nt: TGTGCCAGTAGTTCACCAACTAATGAAAAACTGTTTTTT; cdr3_aa: CASSSPTNEKLFF; cdr3_length: 13; clone_size: .; j_call: TRBJ1-4; d_call: .; v_call: TRBV19
cdr3_nt: TGTGCCAGCAGCTTAGATAATACGCAGTATTTT; cdr3_aa: CASSLDNTQYF; cdr3_length: 11; clone_size: .; j_call: TRBJ2-3; d_call: .; v_call: TRBV7-9
cdr3_nt: TGTGCCAGCAGCTTGTTGGGGGGGATCGCCTATGGCTACACCTTC; cdr3_aa: CASSLLGGIAYGYTF; cdr3_length: 15; clone_size: .; j_call: TRBJ1-2; d_call: .; v_call: TRBV5-6
cdr3_nt: TGTGCCAGCGGGGGCCAAAATAGCCAAGAGACCCAGTACTTC; cdr3_aa: CASGGQNSQETQYF; cdr3_length: 14; clone_size: .; j_call: TRBJ2-5; d_call: .; v_call: TRBV9
cdr3_nt: TGTGCCAGCAGAGGACAGGCTTTAGGTGAGCAGTTCTTC; cdr3_aa: CASRGQALGEQFF; cdr3_length: 13; clone_size: .; j_call: TRBJ2-1; d_call: TRBD1; v_call: TRBV7-2
cdr3_nt: TGTGCCATCAGTGTAGCGGGGGGGCTCCAAGAGACCCAGTACTTC; cdr3_aa: CAISVAGGLQETQYF; cdr3_length: 15; clone_size: .; j_call: TRBJ2-5; d_call: TRBD2; v_call: TRBV10-3
cdr3_nt: TGTGCCACCAGCATGGACAGGGACTATGGCTACACCTTC; cdr3_aa: CATSMDRDYGYTF; cdr3_length: 13; clone_size: once; j_call: TRBJ1-2; d_call: TRBD1; v_call: TRBV15
cdr3_nt: TGTGCCAGCAGCGCAATAGGGAGAGATACGCAGTATTTT; cdr3_aa: CASSAIGRDTQYF; cdr3_length: 13; clone_size: once; j_call: TRBJ2-3; d_call: .; v_call: TRBV9
cdr3_nt: TGTGCTAGTGGTCACGACAGGGGGCTAGAGACCCAGTACTTC; cdr3_aa: CASGHDRGLETQYF; cdr3_length: 14; clone_size: .; j_call: TRBJ2-5; d_call: TRBD1; v_call: TRBV12-5
cdr3_nt: TGTGCCAGCAGCTTAAACGCAGGGGGCACCGAGACCCAGTACTTC; cdr3_aa: CASSLNAGGTETQYF; cdr3_length: 15; clone_size: .; j_call: TRBJ2-5; d_call: TRBD1; v_call: TRBV7-9
cdr3_nt: TGTGCCAGCAGCTTGGAAGGGCGCGGTGAGCAGTTCTTC; cdr3_aa: CASSLEGRGEQFF; cdr3_length: 13; clone_size: .; j_call: TRBJ2-1; d_call: .; v_call: TRBV5-6
cdr3_nt: TGTGCCACCAGCAGAAGGGGGCCCTCCTACAATGAGCAGTTCTTC; cdr3_aa: CATSRRGPSYNEQFF; cdr3_length: 15; clone_size: .; j_call: TRBJ2-1; d_call: TRBD1; v_call: TRBV15
cdr3_nt: TGTGCCAGCAGCTTCTCTGGAAACACCATATATTTT; cdr3_aa: CASSFSGNTIYF; cdr3_length: 12; clone_size: .; j_call: TRBJ1-3; d_call: .; v_call: TRBV5-8
cdr3_nt: TGTGCCACCAGCAGGGCGAAGGCGGGGGGGCAAAAGACCCAGTACTTC; cdr3_aa: CATSRAKAGGQKTQYF; cdr3_length: 16; clone_size: .; j_call: TRBJ2-5; d_call: TRBD2; v_call: TRBV15
cdr3_nt: TGTGCCAGCTCGCTGGCCGGGACCTCTGGAAACACCATATATTTT; cdr3_aa: CASSLAGTSGNTIYF; cdr3_length: 15; clone_size: few; j_call: TRBJ1-3; d_call: .; v_call: TRBV18
cdr3_nt: TGTGCCAGCAGTGACCGGGGGGTGGATCAGCCCCAGCATTTT; cdr3_aa: CASSDRGVDQPQHF; cdr3_length: 14; clone_size: .; j_call: TRBJ1-5; d_call: .; v_call: TRBV2
cdr3_nt: TGTGCCCAGGGGCAGGGCTATGGCTACACCTTC; cdr3_aa: CAQGQGYGYTF; cdr3_length: 11; clone_size: .; j_call: TRBJ1-2; d_call: .; v_call: TRBV30
cdr3_nt: TGTGCCAGCAGTGAGTGGGACTACCAAGAGACCCAGTACTTC; cdr3_aa: CASSEWDYQETQYF; cdr3_length: 14; clone_size: .; j_call: TRBJ2-5; d_call: .; v_call: TRBV6-1
cdr3_nt: TGTGCCAGCAGTTTTAGGAGACCTGAAGCTTTCTTT; cdr3_aa: CASSFRRPEAFF; cdr3_length: 12; clone_size: .; j_call: TRBJ1-1; d_call: .; v_call: TRBV12-3/TRBV12-4
cdr3_nt: TGTGCCAGCAGCTTAGTGGACTACAATGAGCAGTTCTTC; cdr3_aa: CASSLVDYNEQFF; cdr3_length: 13; clone_size: .; j_call: TRBJ2-1; d_call: .; v_call: TRBV7-2
cdr3_nt: TGTGCCAGCAGCTTTTCTAGAACCGATCCTGAGACCCAGTACTTC; cdr3_aa: CASSFSRTDPETQYF; cdr3_length: 15; clone_size: .; j_call: TRBJ2-5; d_call: .; v_call: TRBV7-8
cdr3_nt: TGTGCCAGCAGCTACACACTCTCTGGAAACACCATATATTTT; cdr3_aa: CASSYTLSGNTIYF; cdr3_length: 14; clone_size: .; j_call: TRBJ1-3; d_call: .; v_call: TRBV6-5
cdr3_nt: TGTGCCAGCAGTTCCCGACAGGGAGGCACCGGGGAGCTGTTTTTT; cdr3_aa: CASSSRQGGTGELFF; cdr3_length: 15; clone_size: few; j_call: TRBJ2-2; d_call: .; v_call: TRBV6-2/TRBV6-3
cdr3_nt: TGTGCCAGCAGCCTAAGCGGCCTTCCTCAAGAGACCCAGTACTTC; cdr3_aa: CASSLSGLPQETQYF; cdr3_length: 15; clone_size: .; j_call: TRBJ2-5; d_call: .; v_call: TRBV4-2
cdr3_nt: TGTGCCAGCAGCTCGACAGGTGCCCAAGAGACCCAGTACTTC; cdr3_aa: CASSSTGAQETQYF; cdr3_length: 14; clone_size: .; j_call: TRBJ2-5; d_call: .; v_call: TRBV7-2
cdr3_nt: TGCGCCAGCAGCCAAGCTTCGGACAGCCATCAGCCCCAGCATTTT; cdr3_aa: CASSQASDSHQPQHF; cdr3_length: 15; clone_size: once; j_call: TRBJ1-5; d_call: .; v_call: TRBV4-1